This TCR beta chain was identified in a study of blood T cells in healthy people across ages. V shed 5 bases and J 3 bases; nucleotides not matched to a gene: 9. Germline CDR1 and CDR2: DFQATT and SNEGSKA (reference sequence). The CDR3 totals 15 residues. With a J-beta primer mix and a sample-barcoded 5' primer, a second PCR ran 7 to 11 cycles. Each CDR3 protein is one row after TCRdb ran MiXCR on the 5' RACE reads. The table shows roughly 2 million distinct CDR3 sequences, with about 50% occurring only once. The J gene is TRBJ2-1, the V gene TRBV20-1; 8 bases agree with TRBD1. Sequenced: blood. The TCR sequence derives from a woman aged 40 to 49 in good health. CDR3 nucleotides: TGCAGTGCTCGAACACCGGGACAGGTCTACAATGAGCAGTTCTTC. Amino acid sequence: CSARTPGQVYNEQFF.